A selection of T cell receptor beta chains follows, all from one sample in a study of blood T cells in healthy people across ages. TCRdb ran MiXCR on the 5' RACE reads and lists one entry per CDR3 protein. The data hold a few hundred thousand distinct CDR3 sequences, with about 49% observed a single time. The sample was blood. The source of these receptors is a man in his sixties in good health. Each CDR3 is given with its conserved first and last residue. A D gene is named only where the DNA matches it firmly. Where a row states a size, it is once, few, many or the class of an expanded clone; other rows omit it.

TGTGCCCGAGGGTTGCGGGGAGGGAACAATGAGCAGTTCTTC | CARGLRGGNNEQFF | TRBV30 | TRBD2 | TRBJ2-1 | .
TGCAGCGTTGTAAAACAGTACTTC | CSVVKQYF | TRBV29-1 | . | TRBJ2-4 | many
TGTGCCAGCTCACCGGGGACAGCCCAAAATGAGCAGTTCTTC | CASSPGTAQNEQFF | TRBV18 | TRBD1 | TRBJ2-1 | .
TGTGCCAGCGCCAGCCAGACAGGGTTGGGGGAGACCCAGTACTTC | CASASQTGLGETQYF | TRBV18 | TRBD1 | TRBJ2-5 | .
TGCGCCAGCAGCCATTCCGGACATTTGGAAGAGACCCAGTACTTC | CASSHSGHLEETQYF | TRBV4-3 | . | TRBJ2-5 | many
TGTGCCAGCAGACCCAGGACTGTGGGGACTAGCGGAACCTACAATGAGCAGTTCTTC | CASRPRTVGTSGTYNEQFF | TRBV7-9 | TRBD2 | TRBJ2-1 | few
TGTGCCAGCAGTATAAAGGGAATAAGTTCACCCCTCCACTTT | CASSIKGISSPLHF | TRBV6-5 | . | TRBJ1-6 | once
TGTGCCAGCACCCCACGTGGGCAGGGTAGTGGCTACACCTTC | CASTPRGQGSGYTF | TRBV12-3/TRBV12-4 | . | TRBJ1-2 | .
TGTGCCAGCAGCCAAAGATCGGAGGGGACCCAGTACTTC | CASSQRSEGTQYF | TRBV14 | . | TRBJ2-5 | .
TGCGCCAGCAGCCAAGATACGGTAGGGCAGGGGGCGTTTAATACGCAGTATTTT | CASSQDTVGQGAFNTQYF | TRBV4-1 | TRBD1 | TRBJ2-3 | .
TGCAGCGTTGCGGTTGCGGGAGGAGAGACCCAGTACTTC | CSVAVAGGETQYF | TRBV29-1 | TRBD2 | TRBJ2-5 | few
TGCAGTCCCAGGGGAGAGCCCCAGCATTTT | CSPRGEPQHF | TRBV20-1 | . | TRBJ1-5 | .
TGTGCCAGCCCCCTCCCGGGTTTTGGGTCCTACAATGAGCAGTTCTTC | CASPLPGFGSYNEQFF | TRBV6-2/TRBV6-3 | . | TRBJ2-1 | few
TGCGCCAGCAGCCTCCTGGTAGGGGACAGGGAAAGTGGGGCCAACGTCCTGACTTTC | CASSLLVGDRESGANVLTF | TRBV5-1 | TRBD1 | TRBJ2-6 | few
TGCAGCGGGGAGACTAGCCCTCGCGCTGAGCAGTTCTTC | CSGETSPRAEQFF | TRBV29-1 | TRBD2 | TRBJ2-1 | many
TGCGCCAGCGACGAGACGGGGAGCTCCTATAATTCACCCCTCCACTTT | CASDETGSSYNSPLHF | TRBV5-1 | . | TRBJ1-6 | .
TGTGCCACCAGTGGGACAGGGGACACAGATACGCAGTATTTT | CATSGTGDTDTQYF | TRBV24-1 | TRBD1 | TRBJ2-3 | once
TGTGCCAGCAGTTTCCGGGGAAACTATGGCTACACCTTC | CASSFRGNYGYTF | TRBV28 | . | TRBJ1-2 | few
TGCGTCAGCAGCCAAGTCAGCGGCAGGCAATTCTATGGCTACACCTTC | CVSSQVSGRQFYGYTF | TRBV4-1 | . | TRBJ1-2 | few
TGTGCCAGCAGTCCCCCGGGCAGGGGCTACGAGCAGTACTTC | CASSPPGRGYEQYF | TRBV6-1 | . | TRBJ2-7 | many
TGTGCCAGCAGTACCAAGGGGGCATGCGGGTGTGGAAGCAATCAGCCCCAGCATTTT | CASSTKGACGCGSNQPQHF | TRBV12-3/TRBV12-4 | TRBD1 | TRBJ1-5 | .
TGTGCCAGCAGCCAAGCGATGGACAGGGGACACGAGCAGTACTTC | CASSQAMDRGHEQYF | TRBV4-2 | TRBD1 | TRBJ2-7 | .
TGCAGTGCTAAGCAAAACAACTACGAGCAGTACTTC | CSAKQNNYEQYF | TRBV20-1 | . | TRBJ2-7 | .
TGCAGTGCTAGATCCCTAGCGGGGGCAAATGAGCAGTTCTTC | CSARSLAGANEQFF | TRBV20-1 | TRBD2 | TRBJ2-1 | once
TGTGCCAGCAGCCCAGGGACTAGCGGGGGTTCCTACAATGAGCAGTTCTTC | CASSPGTSGGSYNEQFF | TRBV7-9 | TRBD2 | TRBJ2-1 | many
TGCAGTGCATCTTTGGACAGGGCGCAAGCTTTCTTT | CSASLDRAQAFF | TRBV20-1 | TRBD1 | TRBJ1-1 | .
TGTGCCAGCAGCCAAATCCCCAGCGGGTCCCCCGAGCAGTACTTC | CASSQIPSGSPEQYF | TRBV3-1 | . | TRBJ2-7 | .
TGTGCCAGCAGCCCCCCCGGGCTAGCGGGAGGACATGAGCAGTTCTTC | CASSPPGLAGGHEQFF | TRBV7-2 | TRBD2 | TRBJ2-1 | .
TGTGCCAGCAGGCCACAGGGGAGCCAACACGAGCAGTACTTC | CASRPQGSQHEQYF | TRBV2 | TRBD1 | TRBJ2-7 | few
TGTGCCAGCAGCTTAGTCTTTTCGACTATGGGGGATACGCAGTATTTT | CASSLVFSTMGDTQYF | TRBV11-2 | . | TRBJ2-3 | .
TGCAGTCCGAAGGGGGCAGGCTATGGCTACACCTTC | CSPKGAGYGYTF | TRBV20-1 | TRBD1 | TRBJ1-2 | .
TGTGCCAGCAGTGAACAGGCTCAGGCGAAGGGCTACACCTTC | CASSEQAQAKGYTF | TRBV6-1 | . | TRBJ1-2 | .
TGCGCCAGCAGCTTGTTATCCGGGAACACTGAAGCTTTCTTT | CASSLLSGNTEAFF | TRBV5-1 | . | TRBJ1-1 | .
TGCAGTACCGTGGAGGGGAATTTTTTCGATGAGCAGTTCTTC | CSTVEGNFFDEQFF | TRBV20-1 | . | TRBJ2-1 | .
TGTGCCAGCAGCCAAGGGGTGGCTAGCGGGGGCTTCGGGCAGTTCTTC | CASSQGVASGGFGQFF | TRBV4-2 | TRBD2 | TRBJ2-1 | .
TGTGCCAGCAGCTCCTCAGGGGGCATCGGGTATGGCTACACCTTC | CASSSSGGIGYGYTF | TRBV7-2 | TRBD1 | TRBJ1-2 | few
TGTGCCAGCACCCTAGCGGGAGGGCCAGACATTCAGTACTTC | CASTLAGGPDIQYF | TRBV6-2/TRBV6-3 | TRBD2 | TRBJ2-4 | .
TGCGCCAGCAGCTTGGTTGGGGATTCCTACGAGCAGTACTTC | CASSLVGDSYEQYF | TRBV5-1 | . | TRBJ2-7 | .
TGCAGCGTTGATACGGGACAGGGGATCTCTAATGAAAAACTGTTTTTT | CSVDTGQGISNEKLFF | TRBV29-1 | TRBD1 | TRBJ1-4 | many
TGCAGTGCGGGGGGACTAGCGGGGACTGATGAGCAGTTCTTC | CSAGGLAGTDEQFF | TRBV20-1 | TRBD2 | TRBJ2-1 | .
TGTGCCAGCAGTTTCATCCAAGAGACCCAGTACTTC | CASSFIQETQYF | TRBV6-6 | . | TRBJ2-5 | few
TGCAGCGTTGAAGTAGCGGTCTTGGGAGAGACCCAGTACTTC | CSVEVAVLGETQYF | TRBV29-1 | . | TRBJ2-5 | .
TGTGCCATCAGCCAGGGGGCTGGAAACATTCAGTACTTC | CAISQGAGNIQYF | TRBV10-3 | TRBD1 | TRBJ2-4 | .
TGCAGCGTCAAGACTGCGGGCGAACAGTACTTC | CSVKTAGEQYF | TRBV29-1 | . | TRBJ2-5 | .
TGCGCCAGCCAACAAGGTGGGAGATCTAGCACAGATACGCAGTATTTT | CASQQGGRSSTDTQYF | TRBV5-1 | . | TRBJ2-3 | .